This T cell receptor (beta chain) was retrieved from a study of T cell clones after liver transplantation. Trimming removed 2 bases from V and 7 bases from J, with 6 bases in between. Germline-derived CDR1 and CDR2 are MGHDK and SYGVNS. The length of the CDR3 is 12 residues. Sequencing of dividing CFSE-low cells from the MLR defined alloreactive TCRbeta sequences. The data were produced by immunoSEQ multiplex PCR, yet TCRdb's version contains in-frame clones alone and is incomplete. In the table there are over 1,000 clones, about 40% of which are singletons. This clone is medium-sized by share. Antigen specificity is unknown.

The TCR sequence derives from a human patient who received a liver transplant. The T cells may partly be graft donor cells. Material for sequencing was CD4+ T cells from cultured PBMCs. The chain uses TRBV25-1 and TRBJ1-5; D remains ambiguous. The CDR3: CASSEGLQPQHF. The CDR3 coding sequence is TGTGCCAGCAGTGAAGGTCTACAGCCCCAGCATTTT.